One sample yielded the 31 T cell receptor beta chains listed below, sequenced in a study of blood T cells in healthy people across ages. Combining a sample-barcoded 5' primer with a J-beta primer mix, a second PCR ran for about 7 to 11 cycles. Each CDR3 protein gets one entry after TCRdb re-called the 5' RACE reads with MiXCR. This sample carries 900,000 to 950,000 distinct CDR3 sequences, about 28% of them seen once, and the ten largest clones take roughly 10%. The same specimen was also included in a second study, on T cells of mothers and their children.

Sequencing was carried out using blood. These TCRs come from a woman aged 40 to 49 in good health.

V usage is TRBV9 and J usage is TRBJ1-2; D possibly corresponds to TRBD1 (5 bases). The CDR3 spans 17 residues. The ends were cut back, 0 bases at V and 5 bases at J, with 20 bases in the middle. Germline CDR1 SGDLS, CDR2 YYNGEE. The CDR3 is CASSVGSMVGTYYGYTF. The CDR3 DNA sequence: TGTGCCAGCAGCGTAGGGTCGATGGTTGGGACGTATTATGGCTACACCTTC.

J is TRBJ1-4 and V is TRBV2; no firm D call. V shed 4 bases and J shed 3 bases, with 12 bases lying between them. The germline V gene encodes CDR1 SNHLY and CDR2 FYNNEI. CDR3 length equals 15 residues. CDR3 region: CASSVGGIANEKLFF. For the CDR3, the DNA is TGTGCCAGCAGTGTAGGAGGTATTGCTAATGAAAAACTGTTTTTT.

The chain links TRBV7-9 to TRBJ1-1, with a weak D call TRBD1 (6 bases). The CDR3 is 19 residues long. Looked up from germline, CDR1 is SEHNR and CDR2 is FQNEAQ (reference sequence). Trimming stripped 5 bases from V and 3 bases from J, with 28 bases between. CDR3 loop: CASSPGGREWNWEDTEAFF. For the CDR3, the DNA is TGTGCCAGCAGCCCGGGGGGCAGGGAATGGAATTGGGAGGACACTGAAGCTTTCTTT.

This clonotype has more than one count but fewer than ten. The chain employs TRBV10-3 and TRBJ1-2; D uncertain. Germline CDR1 and CDR2: ENHRY and SYGVKD. V lost 8 bases to trimming and J lost 7 bases, with 20 bases between them. This CDR3 spans 14 amino acids. The CDR3 loop is CAIEVTEGISGYTF. CDR3 DNA sequence: TGTGCCATCGAGGTTACTGAGGGAATTAGTGGCTACACCTTC.

This clonotype was observed a single time. One end of the junction is discordant with germline, which a read error may explain. The CDR3 sequence: CASGGQVLSGANVRTF. CDR3 nucleotide sequence: TGTGCCAGCGGAGGACAGGTTCTCTCTGGGGCCAACGTCCGGACTTTC. The chain links TRBV2 to TRBJ2-6; TRBD1 agrees at 7 bases. From germline, CDR1 is SNHLY and CDR2 FYNNEI. CDR3 length: 16 amino acids.

This clonotype was detected many times. V and J are TRBV20-1 and TRBJ1-5; D perhaps matches TRBD1 (5 bases). The CDR3 contains 13 residues. Germline CDR1 reads DFQATT; CDR2 reads SNEGSKA (reference sequence). The ends were cut back, 1 base at V and 5 bases at J, with 9 bases in the middle. The CDR3 DNA reads as TGCAGTGCTAGAGTAGGGGAATATCAGCCCCAGCATTTT. Its translation: CSARVGEYQPQHF.

This clonotype was counted ten times or more. CDR3 sequence (DNA): TGCAGTGCGATCGTCCACGGCGCCTACAATGAGCAGTTCTTC. Translated: CSAIVHGAYNEQFF. This rearrangement joins TRBV20-1 to TRBJ2-1; D unclear. CDR1 and CDR2 (germline): DFQATT, SNEGSKA (reference sequence). V dropped 6 bases and J dropped 2 bases, with 14 bases sitting between them. The CDR3 has 14 amino acids.

This clonotype was seen a handful of times. The chain carries TRBV7-8 and TRBJ2-5; 7 nucleotides match TRBD1. Germline lookup yields CDR1 SGHVS and CDR2 FQNEAQ. Losses at the gene ends were 5 bases for V and 5 bases for J; bases not matched to a gene: 11. This CDR3 comprises 15 residues. CDR3 protein: CASSRKQGTCETQYF. CDR3 in DNA: TGTGCCAGCAGCCGGAAACAGGGGACGTGCGAGACCCAGTACTTC.

This sequence joins TRBV3-1 and TRBJ2-7, with a possible D match to TRBD2 (5 bases). The CDR3 length is 12 residues. The germline CDR1 and CDR2 sequences are LGHDT and YNNKEL (reference sequence). Trimming shortened V by 8 bases and J by 1 base, and 9 bases separated the two germline ends. The CDR3 reads CASEGLSYEQYF. The CDR3 DNA is TGTGCCAGCGAGGGATTGTCCTACGAGCAGTACTTC.

This clonotype occurred once. The rearrangement links TRBV9 to TRBJ2-1, with TRBD2 identical over 7 bases. The germline gives CDR1 SGDLS, CDR2 YYNGEE. J gave up 5 bases and V 0 bases, and 8 bases lay outside the gene matches. The CDR3 has 16 amino acids. The CDR3 sequence: CASSVGEAGPNNEQFF. Written as DNA, the CDR3 is TGTGCCAGCAGCGTAGGAGAAGCGGGGCCTAACAATGAGCAGTTCTTC.

There are a few counts of this clonotype. J is TRBJ2-3 and V is TRBV27; D not resolved. With 6 bases removed from V and 9 bases from J, the gap between germline ends came to 13 bases. The CDR3 consists of 12 residues. CDR1 is MNHEY and CDR2 is SMNVEV in the germline V gene (reference sequence). CDR3 nucleotides: TGTGCCAGCAGCCGGCCCCTTGGGACGCAGTATTTT. Its protein is CASSRPLGTQYF.

The genes are TRBV28 and TRBJ2-3, with 10 bases fitting TRBD2. V was pared by 7 bases and J by 0 bases, with 10 bases of the junction left unmatched. Germline loops: CDR1 MDHEN, CDR2 SYDVKM. CDR3 length: 17 amino acids. The CDR3 reads CASTLRTSGVSTDTQYF. The CDR3 nucleotides are TGTGCCAGCACCCTACGGACTAGCGGAGTTAGCACAGATACGCAGTATTTT.

The genes are TRBV28 and TRBJ1-1; 7 nucleotides agree with TRBD1. Per the germline V gene, CDR1 is MDHEN and CDR2 is SYDVKM. V gave up 6 bases and J gave up 0 bases; unmatched junction bases: 10. This CDR3 has 16 residues. This chain's CDR3 is CASSRTGSHMNTEAFF. The CDR3 DNA reads TGTGCCAGCAGCCGGACAGGTTCTCATATGAACACTGAAGCTTTCTTT.

The chain links TRBV7-9 to TRBJ2-1, with 11 bases that match TRBD2. V was pared by 5 bases and J by 3 bases, with 3 bases of the junction left unmatched. The CDR3 totals 15 residues. Per germline, CDR1 SEHNR and CDR2 FQNEAQ (reference sequence). In DNA, the CDR3 is TGTGCCAGCAGCAAACTAGCGGGGGACTACAATGAGCAGTTCTTC. The encoded protein is CASSKLAGDYNEQFF.

The gene calls are TRBV12-3 or TRBV12-4 and TRBJ1-5; unclear D gene. The CDR3 extends over 13 amino acids. Trimming left V 6 bases short and J 6 bases short, with 12 bases between. The CDR3: CASSHGRGQPQHF. The CDR3 nucleotides are TGTGCCAGCAGCCATGGACGGGGTCAGCCCCAGCATTTT.

This clonotype turned up a few times. The chain uses TRBV12-3 or TRBV12-4 and TRBJ2-3; no firm D call. This CDR3 spans 16 amino acids. V lost 3 bases to trimming and J lost 2 bases, with 15 bases between them. CDR3 DNA: TGTGCCAGCAGTTTCGGGCAGGAACACCTCACAGATACGCAGTATTTT. Its protein product is CASSFGQEHLTDTQYF.

This clonotype was seen once. The chain is built from TRBV2 and TRBJ1-1; 8 positions agree with TRBD1. This CDR3 contains 12 residues. CDR1 is SNHLY and CDR2 is FYNNEI in the germline V gene. The V and J ends lost 5 bases and 11 bases, in that order; junction bases with no gene match: 7. In DNA, the CDR3 is TGTGCCAGCAGTCCTGACAGGGGCGTCGCTTTCTTT. Encoded protein: CASSPDRGVAFF.

For this clonotype: A clone one base away is much larger, so this may be a read error. The rearrangement links TRBV20-1 to TRBJ2-1; D unclear. The last part of the DNA fits TRBJ2-7 better; the J call may be wrong. The CDR3 loop spans 17 amino acids. Germline loops: CDR1 DFQATT, CDR2 SNEGSKA (reference sequence). CDR3 coding DNA: TGCAGTGCTAGAGATCGTCAGCTCTCAAGACCCTACAATGAGCAGTACTTC. Translating gives CSARDRQLSRPYNEQYF.

This clonotype appeared a few times. V gene TRBV9 combines with J gene TRBJ1-1; 8 nucleotides agree with TRBD1. V shed 4 bases, J shed 4 bases, and the junction held 12 bases outside the gene matches. This CDR3 contains 16 residues. Germline assignment: CDR1 SGDLS and CDR2 YYNGEE. The CDR3 DNA follows: TGTGCCAGCAGCCCCACCGCAGGGGGCATGACCACTGAAGCTTTCTTT. It encodes CASSPTAGGMTTEAFF.

The chain links TRBV9 to TRBJ1-2, with a weak D call TRBD1 (6 bases). The CDR3 length is 14 residues. Germline CDR1 and CDR2: SGDLS and YYNGEE. Trimming cost V 0 bases and J 4 bases, with 10 bases left between them. CDR3 bases: TGTGCCAGCAGCGTAGTCGGGGGCCCCTATGGCTACACCTTC. Translated: CASSVVGGPYGYTF.

This chain links TRBV6-6 with TRBJ1-4; a possible D gene is TRBD1 (6 bases). The CDR3 runs to 14 residues. The germline CDR1 and CDR2 sequences are MNHNY and SVGAGI (reference sequence). V lost 7 bases and J lost 3, with 12 bases in between. CDR3 nucleotides: TGTGCCAGCAACCAGCCAGGGGCTAATGAAAAACTGTTTTTT. Amino acid sequence: CASNQPGANEKLFF.

The genes are TRBV7-9 and TRBJ1-6, with TRBD1 as a possible D gene (5 bases). Germline-derived CDR1 and CDR2 are SEHNR and FQNEAQ (reference sequence). The CDR3 has 15 residues. The ends were cut back, 5 bases at V and 10 bases at J, with 18 bases in the middle. CDR3 residues: CASSLGGVHRSPLHF. The DNA for the CDR3 is TGTGCCAGCAGCCTCGGAGGGGTGCATAGATCACCCCTCCACTTT.

This clonotype appeared many times. This chain links TRBV5-1 with TRBJ2-5; D may be TRBD1 or TRBD2 (6 bases each). The V end lost 4 bases, the J end lost 2 bases, and 21 bases lay between the germline ends. Germline V lookup: CDR1 SGHRS, CDR2 YFSETQ. This CDR3 comprises 17 residues. CDR3 protein: CASSHPKGGVGQETQYF. The CDR3 coding sequence is TGCGCCAGCAGCCACCCCAAGGGGGGCGTCGGACAAGAGACCCAGTACTTC.

CDR3 residues: CASSPDRDPDTQYF. In DNA, the CDR3 is TGTGCCAGCTCTCCTGACAGGGATCCAGATACGCAGTATTTT. The chain links TRBV18 to TRBJ2-3; TRBD1 matches 7 bases. Germline V gene sequence: CDR1 KGHSH, CDR2 LQKENI. Germline trimming cut 6 bases from V and 4 bases from J; bases unmatched to any gene: 7. There are 14 residues in the CDR3.

Points on this clonotype: Relative to the germline gene, one junction end is altered; a read error may explain this. This chain connects TRBV4-1 to TRBJ1-2; D uncertain. CDR3 length equals 14 residues. Germline V gives CDR1 MGHRA, CDR2 YSYEKL. As DNA, the CDR3 is TGCGCCAGCAGCCAAGTGGGGTCCCTCTATGGCCACACCTTC. Amino acid sequence: CASSQVGSLYGHTF.

The chain links TRBV2 to TRBJ2-3; TRBD2 might be the D (6 bases). From germline, CDR1 is SNHLY and CDR2 FYNNEI. The CDR3 is made up of 12 amino acids. V was shortened by 0 bases and J by 8 bases, with 6 bases between the two germline ends. The CDR3 sequence: CASSEARGTQYF. CDR3 DNA sequence: TGTGCCAGCAGTGAAGCGCGGGGTACGCAGTATTTT.

The chain links TRBV2 to TRBJ1-2; D is unresolved. This CDR3 is 13 amino acids long. V shed 6 bases and J shed 8 bases, with 16 bases lying between them. CDR1 is SNHLY and CDR2 is FYNNEI in the germline V gene. The CDR3 region has the DNA TGTGCCAGCAGGGGAGCCCCCAACTTAGGCTACACCTTC. It yields the protein CASRGAPNLGYTF. Variable domain in full (rest from reference TRBV2 and TRBJ1-2): EPEVTQTPSHQVTQMGQEVILRCVPISNHLYFYWYRQILGQKVEFLVSFYNNEISEKSEIFDDQFSVERPDGSNFTLKIRSTKLEDSAMYFCASRGAPNLGYTFGSGTRLTVV.

This clonotype has ten or more counts. V and J are TRBV30 and TRBJ1-2, with 8 bases identical to TRBD1. Per germline, CDR1 GTSNPN and CDR2 SVGIG (reference sequence). The CDR3 is 17 amino acids. Trimming cost V 0 bases and J 5 bases; bases outside gene matches: 14. The CDR3 protein is CAWSVQLGQGARYGYTF. The CDR3 DNA reads TGTGCCTGGAGTGTACAGCTGGGTCAGGGGGCTAGGTATGGCTACACCTTC.

The sample holds a few counts of this clonotype. The rearrangement uses TRBV2 and TRBJ1-6, with D possibly matching TRBD1 (5 bases). V lost 1 base to trimming and J lost 7 bases, with 11 bases between them. Germline CDR1 is SNHLY and CDR2 is FYNNEI. The CDR3 contains 15 residues. This CDR3 reads CASSEGQGGNSPLHF. The CDR3 DNA follows: TGTGCCAGCAGTGAAGGGCAGGGCGGAAATTCACCCCTCCACTTT.

This clonotype was seen a few times. The chain is built from TRBV4-1 and TRBJ2-2; TRBD2 might be the D (5 bases). Looked up from germline, CDR1 is MGHRA and CDR2 is YSYEKL. The CDR3 is 13 amino acids. V was trimmed by 3 bases and J by 7 bases, leaving 9 bases between them. For the CDR3, the DNA is TGCGCCAGCAGCCACCCAACTAGCGGGGAGCTGTTTTTT. Its translation: CASSHPTSGELFF.

The rearrangement joins TRBV4-1 to TRBJ1-5; D remains ambiguous. This CDR3 has 15 amino acids. Germline CDR1 reads MGHRA; CDR2 reads YSYEKL. Trimming cost V 2 bases and J 0 bases, with 8 bases left between them. CDR3 residues: CASSQMGNSNQPQHF. The DNA for the CDR3 is TGCGCCAGCAGCCAAATGGGGAATAGCAATCAGCCCCAGCATTTT.